Following are 13 T cell receptor beta chains from one sample sequenced in a study of cytomegalovirus exposure and HLA in healthy donors. PCR involved 60 Vbeta and 13 Jbeta primers. Some clones are missing from TCRdb's copy, which holds only in-frame ones; the method was immunoSEQ multiplex PCR. The data hold about 220,000 clones, with around 76% observed a single time. Sample: PBMCs. The receptors were gathered from a man aged 18 to 35 in good health and CMV-seronegative.

J is TRBJ1-1 and V is TRBV5-6, with D uncertain. V was cut by 0 bases and J by 0 bases, with 12 bases left in between. The germline CDR1 and CDR2 sequences are SGHDT and YYEEEE. The CDR3 is made up of 16 amino acids. CDR3 nucleotides: TGTGCCAGCAGCTTGGCCGCAGGCACCATGAACACTGAAGCTTTCTTT. Translation: CASSLAAGTMNTEAFF.

The rearrangement links TRBV5-6 to TRBJ2-7, with 10 bases that match TRBD1. CDR1 and CDR2 (germline): SGHDT, YYEEEE. The CDR3 spans 15 residues. Trimming cost V 0 bases and J 6 bases; bases outside gene matches: 6. The chain's CDR3 is CASSLGPGQGREQYF. CDR3 coding DNA: TGTGCCAGCAGCTTGGGACCGGGACAGGGGCGCGAGCAGTACTTC. The whole variable domain, remainder taken from reference TRBV5-6 and TRBJ2-7, is DAGVTQSPTHLIKTRGQQVTLRCSPKSGHDTVSWYQQALGQGPQFIFQYYEEEERQRGNFPDRFSGHQFPNYSSELNVNALLLGDSALYLCASSLGPGQGREQYFGPGTRLTVT.

The chain carries TRBV7-3 and TRBJ1-4; 10 bases are shared with TRBD1. This CDR3 has 15 residues. J lost 4 bases, V lost 6 bases, and 5 bases had no gene match. From germline, CDR1 is SGHTA and CDR2 FQGTGA. DNA for the CDR3: TGTGCCAGCAGTCCCGGGACAGGGGATAATGAAAAACTGTTTTTT. Its translation is CASSPGTGDNEKLFF.

This clone was seen a single time. The chain employs TRBV30 and TRBJ1-2; D not resolved. This CDR3 has 13 amino acids. CDR1 and CDR2 from the germline V gene are GTSNPN and SVGIG (reference sequence). Trimming left V 5 bases short and J 6 bases short, with 16 bases between. The CDR3 region has the DNA TGTGCCTGGGAACAACCTCACCCCAATGGCTACACCTTC. Its translation: CAWEQPHPNGYTF.

This chain uses TRBV6-1 with TRBJ2-7; TRBD2 aligns across 9 bases. Germline V gene sequence: CDR1 MNHNS, CDR2 SASEGT. The trim removed 5 bases at V and 2 bases at J, leaving 7 bases unmatched. This CDR3 comprises 15 residues. CDR3 residues: CASSLLSGGTYEQYF. CDR3 DNA sequence: TGTGCCAGCAGTCTACTTAGCGGGGGAACCTACGAGCAGTACTTC.

This chain links TRBV27 with TRBJ2-5; 10 nucleotides match TRBD1. The junction had 10 bases not matched to a gene; V was cut back by 6 bases and J by 6 bases. Germline assignment: CDR1 MNHEY and CDR2 SMNVEV (reference sequence). This CDR3 is 15 amino acids long. The DNA of the CDR3 is TGTGCCAGCAGCCGACAGGGGGCGGGGAGTAAGACCCAGTACTTC. It yields the protein CASSRQGAGSKTQYF.

The V and J genes are TRBV29-1 and TRBJ2-3; tentative D call: TRBD1 (5 bases). The CDR3 totals 11 residues. Germline V gene data show CDR1 as SQVTM and CDR2 as ANQGSEA. V was trimmed by 3 bases and J by 6 bases, leaving 7 bases between them. For the CDR3, the DNA is TGCAGCGTTGATCCAGGGGATACGCAGTATTTT. It is translated as CSVDPGDTQYF.

In this sample, this clone turned up a few times. The chain uses TRBV11-3 and TRBJ2-1, with D perhaps TRBD2 (5 bases). The CDR3 is 17 amino acids. Trimming removed 0 bases at V and 0 bases at J, with 12 bases between. Per the germline V gene, CDR1 is SGHNT and CDR2 is YENEEA. The CDR3, as DNA: TGTGCCAGCAGCTTAGATCGAATAGGGAGCTCCTACAATGAGCAGTTCTTC. It yields the protein CASSLDRIGSSYNEQFF.

V usage is TRBV10-3 and J usage is TRBJ1-1; D unclear. With 6 bases removed from V and 1 base from J, the gap between germline ends came to 12 bases. This CDR3 spans 14 amino acids. CDR1 is ENHRY, CDR2 SYGVKD, per germline. The chain's CDR3 is CAIRSGETNTEAFF. In DNA form, the CDR3 reads TGTGCCATCAGATCCGGGGAAACGAACACTGAAGCTTTCTTT.

The CDR3 reads CASSQELAMNTEAFF. Here the CDR3 DNA reads TGTGCCAGCAGCCAAGAACTCGCGATGAACACTGAAGCTTTCTTT. This chain connects TRBV14 to TRBJ1-1; D is ambiguous. The V gene's germline CDR1 is SGHDN and CDR2 FVKESK. The length of the CDR3 is 15 residues. Trimming stripped 0 bases from V and 0 bases from J, with 8 bases between.

The rearrangement joins TRBV7-8 to TRBJ2-7; D remains ambiguous. V was trimmed by 1 base and J by 1 base, leaving 11 bases between them. The CDR3 length is 15 residues. Per the germline V gene, CDR1 is SGHVS and CDR2 is FQNEAQ. The CDR3 region has the DNA TGTGCCAGCAGCTTAGGTGTCCTTTTTTCCTACGAGCAGTACTTC. It codes for CASSLGVLFSYEQYF.

This clone has a single count. This rearrangement joins TRBV27 to TRBJ1-4, with a tentative D call TRBD1 (5 bases). This CDR3 is 14 amino acids long. Germline V CDR1 and CDR2: MNHEY, SMNVEV (reference sequence). V shed 6 bases and J shed 2 bases, with 10 bases lying between them. The CDR3 bases are TGTGCCAGCAGCCGGGGGGTGACTAATGAAAAACTGTTTTTT. Amino acid sequence: CASSRGVTNEKLFF.

This clone was counted a single time. This chain links TRBV6-1 with TRBJ1-1; D is ambiguous. The germline V gene has CDR1 MNHNS and CDR2 SASEGT. The V gene lost 4 bases and the J gene lost 2 bases, with 14 bases spanning the gap. The CDR3 totals 15 residues. The CDR3 sequence is CASSGESGSNTEAFF. The CDR3 DNA reads TGTGCCAGCAGTGGAGAATCCGGGTCCAACACTGAAGCTTTCTTT.